This T cell receptor (beta chain) was captured in a study of T-cell memory formation after mild COVID-19. Study background: Largely, the TCR clusters proved donor specific. Whole-study findings and limits: Some SARS-CoV-2-responding clones were already detected in memory before infection.

Germline V gene sequence: CDR1 ENHRY, CDR2 SYGVKD. The V and J ends lost 0 bases and 3 bases respectively, with 10 bases between them. CDR3 length: 15 amino acids. Using its own MiXCR run on the 5' RACE reads, TCRdb lists one record per CDR3 protein. Of 340,000 or so distinct CDR3 sequences in the sample, 10% to 15% are singletons; the top ten hold about a fifth. This clonotype is termed medium-sized (0.01 to 0.1%). What it binds is not known. V usage is TRBV10-3 and J usage is TRBJ2-3; no firm D call. This clonotype was sampled from a man younger than 35 who had mild COVID-19 (a few samples of this study predate the infection). Cell type and time point are not known. The sample comprised PBMCs or a T cell subset sorted from them (not recorded which). The CDR3: CAISESATVTDTQYF. CDR3 coding DNA: TGTGCCATCAGTGAGTCGGCAACCGTAACAGATACGCAGTATTTT.